This T cell receptor (beta chain) was sequenced for a study of circulating and synovial CD4+ cells in juvenile arthritis. The study's findings and limits: The pathogenic-like versus bulk T cell difference escaped Vbeta family analysis. Bulk blood CD4 repertoires were more diverse than these. These blood cells shared more CDR3 sequences with synovium than bulk blood.

Note on this clone: The antigen is unknown. At one end, the junction sequence differs from germline, possibly due to a read error.

The germline gives CDR1 KGHSH, CDR2 LQKENI. The CDR3 runs 18 residues. Produced via immunoSEQ multiplex PCR; TCRdb's table is partial and in-frame only. The repertoire consists of about 16,000 clones, with approximately 90% occurring once and the leading ten covering less than 0.95%. The sample consisted of CD4+ T cells from blood. The sequence came from a human donor with juvenile idiopathic arthritis. This chain uses TRBV18 with TRBJ2-6; tentative D call: TRBD1 (5 bases). The CDR3 region is CASSQLSPSLSGANVLAF. CDR3 in DNA: TGTGCCAGCTCGCAGCTGTCACCCTCACTCTCTGGGGCCAACGTCCTGGCTTTC. Full variable domain (missing parts from reference TRBV18 and TRBJ2-6): NAGVMQNPRHLVRRRGQEARLRCSPMKGHSHVYWYRQLPEEGLKFMVYLQKENIIDESGMPKERFSAEFPKEGPSILRIQQVVRGDSAAYFCASSQLSPSLSGANVLAFGAGSRLTVL.